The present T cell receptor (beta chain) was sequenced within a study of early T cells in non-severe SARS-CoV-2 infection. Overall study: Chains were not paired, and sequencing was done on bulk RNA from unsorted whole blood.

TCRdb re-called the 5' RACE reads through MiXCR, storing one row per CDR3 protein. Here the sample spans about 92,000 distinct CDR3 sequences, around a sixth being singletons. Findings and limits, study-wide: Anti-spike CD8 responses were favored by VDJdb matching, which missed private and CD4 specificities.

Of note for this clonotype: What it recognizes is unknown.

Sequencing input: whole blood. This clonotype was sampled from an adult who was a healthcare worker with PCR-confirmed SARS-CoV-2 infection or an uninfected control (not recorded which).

CDR3 region: CASRPRGSGELFF. In nucleotides, the CDR3 is TGTGCCAGCAGACCTCGGGGCTCCGGGGAGCTGTTTTTT. The chain carries TRBV12-3 or TRBV12-4 and TRBJ2-2; either TRBD1 or TRBD2 may supply D (5 bases each). The V and J ends lost 6 bases and 6 bases respectively, with 11 bases between them. The CDR3 covers 13 residues.